This T cell receptor (beta chain) was sequenced during a study of CD8+CD57+ T cells in acquired aplastic anemia. Study results and limitations: Between patients and controls, CD8+ Simpson's diversity did not vary significantly. Found in both controls and patients were approximately 31 CD8+ CDR3 sequences.

CDR1 and CDR2 (germline): LNHNV, YYDKDF (reference sequence). The ends lost 3 bases at V and 2 bases at J; junction bases unmatched: 6. The CDR3 is 15 residues long. Profiling of TCR beta VDJ combinations and CDR3 sequences used genomic DNA as template. One entry per CDR3 protein, called by TCRdb with MiXCR from the reads. The sample lists about 150,000 distinct CDR3 sequences; roughly 48% were seen once. Of note for this clonotype: Its specificity is not known.

Patients included in sequencing had previously demonstrated CD8+CD57+ cell expansion by flow cytometry. The sequence derives from a human donor with aplastic anemia. The chain links TRBV15 to TRBJ1-1; 7 bases are a match to TRBD1. The material sequenced was sorted CD4+, CD8+, or CD8+CD57+ T cells (not recorded which) from PBMCs. The CDR3 region is CATSRRQGVNTEAFF. In nucleotides, the CDR3 is TGTGCCACCAGCAGGCGACAGGGAGTAAACACTGAAGCTTTCTTT. The complete variable domain, with remaining parts taken from reference TRBV15 and TRBJ1-1, reads DAMVIQNPRYQVTQFGKPVTLSCSQTLNHNVMYWYQQKSSQAPKLLFHYYDKDFNNEADTPDNFQSRRPNTSFCFLDIRSPGLGDTAMYLCATSRRQGVNTEAFFGQGTRLTVV.